One and the same sample provided the 26 T cell receptor beta chains below, sequenced in a study of blood T cell repertoires in COVID-19. Repertoires were generated with immunoSEQ multiplex PCR, while TCRdb's copy carries only in-frame clones and drops some. The table includes tens of thousands of clones, 60% to 85% detected once. Specimen: peripheral blood. The receptor set was obtained from a man in his 70s with acute or convalescent COVID-19.

The chain is built from TRBV6-1 and TRBJ1-2, with D possibly TRBD1 on 5 matching bases. Germline assignment: CDR1 MNHNS and CDR2 SASEGT. V lost 1 base to trimming and J lost 2 bases, with 11 bases between them. This CDR3 region has 15 residues. CDR3 region: CASSEGLDTNYGYTF. The CDR3 region has the DNA TGTGCCAGCAGTGAAGGCCTGGACACCAACTATGGCTACACCTTC.

The chain uses TRBV28 and TRBJ1-5; D is perhaps TRBD1 (6 bases). Germline V gives CDR1 MDHEN, CDR2 SYDVKM. The V and J ends lost 6 bases and 7 bases respectively, with 16 bases between them. This CDR3 is built from 14 residues. The CDR3 loop is CASSFSGTRQPQHF. DNA for the CDR3: TGTGCCAGCAGCTTTTCAGGGACACGGCAGCCCCAGCATTTT.

The J gene is TRBJ2-1, the V gene TRBV24-1; 8 bases match TRBD1. CDR1 is KGHDR, CDR2 SFDVKD, per germline. V lost 3 bases, J lost 5 bases, and 8 bases stayed unmatched. CDR3 length: 16 amino acids. In DNA form, the CDR3 reads TGTGCCACCAGTGATAGGGACAGGAGACTAAACAATGAGCAGTTCTTC. It encodes CATSDRDRRLNNEQFF.

This clone was seen once. The rearrangement links TRBV7-3 to TRBJ1-1, with D possibly TRBD1 on 6 matching bases. The V end was cut by 3 bases, the J end by 2 bases, with 10 bases between. This CDR3 has 14 amino acids. CDR1 SGHTA and CDR2 FQGTGA come from the germline V gene. CDR3 bases: TGTGCCAGCAGCTTGGGGGGGCCTAACACTGAAGCTTTCTTT. It codes for CASSLGGPNTEAFF. Looking up the rest from reference TRBV7-3 and TRBJ1-1 gives the full variable domain: GAGVSQTPSNKVTEKGKYVELRCDPISGHTALYWYRQSLGQGPEFLIYFQGTGAADDSGLPNDRFFAVRPEGSVSTLKIQRTERGDSAVYLCASSLGGPNTEAFFGQGTRLTVV.

J is TRBJ2-3 and V is TRBV2, with D possibly matching TRBD2 (6 bases). Trimming stripped 7 bases from V and 4 bases from J, with 18 bases between. This CDR3 is built from 15 residues. In germline, CDR1 is SNHLY, CDR2 FYNNEI. CDR3 sequence reads: CASIPEASESDTQYF. CDR3 in DNA: TGTGCCAGCATCCCGGAGGCTAGCGAGTCAGATACGCAGTATTTT.

The chain links TRBV18 to TRBJ1-1, with a weak D call TRBD1 (5 bases). CDR1 and CDR2 (germline): KGHSH, LQKENI. With 0 bases removed from V and 5 bases from J, the gap between germline ends came to 7 bases. This CDR3 region has 13 residues. This chain's CDR3 is CASSPPGLTEAFF. The CDR3 DNA reads TGTGCCAGCTCACCACCGGGGCTTACTGAAGCTTTCTTT.

The chain recombines TRBV10-1 with TRBJ1-1, with 8 positions matching TRBD1. Trimming cost V 6 bases and J 5 bases; bases outside gene matches: 8. From germline, CDR1 is WNHNN and CDR2 SYGVQD (reference sequence). The CDR3 extends over 14 amino acids. In DNA, the CDR3 is TGCGCCAGCAGGATGGACAGGGAAGGAACTGAAGCTTTCTTT. Protein sequence: CASRMDREGTEAFF.

The sample holds a few counts of this clone. The CDR3 is CASSLVVYGATEAFF. CDR3 in DNA: TGTGCCAGCAGCTTAGTTGTTTATGGGGCCACTGAAGCTTTCTTT. This chain links TRBV7-2 with TRBJ1-1; TRBD1 might be the D (5 bases). V was clipped by 1 base and J by 4 bases, with 13 bases between them. This CDR3 is built from 15 residues. Germline lookup yields CDR1 SGHTA and CDR2 FQGNSA.

This chain links TRBV7-2 with TRBJ1-4; tentatively, D is TRBD1 (5 bases). The CDR3 sequence is 16 residues long. Between the trimmed V and J ends, which lost 0 bases and 4 bases, there was a span of 12 bases. Germline V gives CDR1 SGHTA, CDR2 FQGNSA. CDR3 in DNA: TGTGCCAGCAGCTTAGCAGTACAGGATATTAATGAAAAACTGTTTTTT. Protein product: CASSLAVQDINEKLFF.

The rearrangement uses TRBV30 and TRBJ1-1, with D possibly being TRBD1 (6 bases). The germline gives CDR1 GTSNPN, CDR2 SVGIG (reference sequence). CDR3 length equals 13 residues. Trimming removed 0 bases from V and 4 bases from J, with 9 bases in between. CDR3: CAWSVQGITEAFF. DNA of the CDR3: TGTGCCTGGAGTGTACAGGGAATCACTGAAGCTTTCTTT. Looking up the rest from reference TRBV30 and TRBJ1-1 gives the full variable domain: SQTIHQWPATLVQPVGSPLSLECTVEGTSNPNLYWYRQAAGRGLQLLFYSVGIGQISSEVPQNLSASRPQDRQFILSSKKLLLSDSGFYLCAWSVQGITEAFFGQGTRLTVV.

The chain joins TRBV7-9 to TRBJ2-2; 9 positions agree with TRBD2. The junction had 2 bases not matched to a gene; V was cut back by 2 bases and J by 4 bases. CDR1 and CDR2 (germline): SEHNR, FQNEAQ (reference sequence). There are 15 residues in the CDR3. The CDR3, as DNA: TGTGCCAGCAGCTTACGGCGGGGGGGCACCGGGGAGCTGTTTTTT. It encodes CASSLRRGGTGELFF. The full variable domain, completed using reference TRBV7-9 and TRBJ2-2, is DTGVSQNPRHKITKRGQNVTFRCDPISEHNRLYWYRQTLGQGPEFLTYFQNEAQLEKSRLLSDRFSAERPKGSFSTLEIQRTEQGDSAMYLCASSLRRGGTGELFFGEGSRLTVL.

The V call is TRBV11-2, the J call TRBJ2-7; D possibly corresponds to TRBD1 (6 bases). The V and J ends lost 5 bases and 2 bases respectively, with 13 bases between them. Germline CDR1 and CDR2: SGHAT and FQNNGV. CDR3 length equals 14 residues. CDR3 coding DNA: TGTGCCAGCAGCACAGGGACGGGCACCTACGAGCAGTACTTC. Its protein product is CASSTGTGTYEQYF.

This chain joins TRBV7-9 and TRBJ1-5; possible D gene TRBD1, 5 bases. Germline V lookup: CDR1 SEHNR, CDR2 FQNEAQ (reference sequence). This CDR3 spans 16 amino acids. Trimming shortened V by 1 base and J by 7 bases, and 17 bases separated the two germline ends. CDR3 bases: TGTGCCAGCAGCTTAGAAAGTCCGGGGGTAGGCCAGCCCCAGCATTTT. Amino acid sequence: CASSLESPGVGQPQHF. The variable domain in full, completed from reference TRBV7-9 and TRBJ1-5, reads DTGVSQNPRHKITKRGQNVTFRCDPISEHNRLYWYRQTLGQGPEFLTYFQNEAQLEKSRLLSDRFSAERPKGSFSTLEIQRTEQGDSAMYLCASSLESPGVGQPQHFGDGTRLSIL.

The chain couples TRBV14 to TRBJ2-1; 9 nucleotides align to TRBD2. J was trimmed by 2 bases and V by 9 bases; bases with no gene match: 5. The CDR3 covers 14 residues. Germline values: CDR1 SGHDN, CDR2 FVKESK. The CDR3 DNA sequence: TGTGCCAGTCGCGGACTAGCGACCTACAATGAGCAGTTCTTC. It yields the protein CASRGLATYNEQFF.

V usage is TRBV28 and J usage is TRBJ1-2; D is undetermined. The length of the CDR3 is 12 residues. In germline, CDR1 is MDHEN, CDR2 SYDVKM. Deletions cut 8 bases from V and 4 bases from J, with 11 bases between. CDR3 in amino acids: CASGSFPYGYTF. CDR3 bases: TGTGCCAGCGGGAGTTTCCCCTATGGCTACACCTTC.

Here the CDR3 reads CASSLMGQGNTGELFF. The CDR3 nucleotides read TGTGCCAGCAGCTTAATGGGACAGGGGAACACCGGGGAGCTGTTTTTT. This rearrangement joins TRBV7-3 to TRBJ2-2; 9 bases match TRBD1. The germline V gene encodes CDR1 SGHTA and CDR2 FQGTGA. With V trimmed by 1 base and J by 1 base, 1 base remained unmatched. CDR3 length: 16 residues.

This chain uses TRBV4-1 with TRBJ2-3; 9 nucleotides align to TRBD1. The V gene end was trimmed by 5 bases and the J gene end by 6 bases; junction bases not matched to a gene: 9. This CDR3 comprises 15 residues. CDR1 is MGHRA and CDR2 is YSYEKL in the germline V gene. In DNA form, the CDR3 reads TGCGCCAGCAGCGTATCGGGACAGGGTACGGATACGCAGTATTTT. Its translation is CASSVSGQGTDTQYF.

The genes are TRBV3-1 (or the pseudogene TRBV3-2) and TRBJ1-1; the D is unclear. This CDR3 is 17 amino acids long. V was pared by 4 bases and J by 5 bases, with 23 bases between. Germline CDR1 and CDR2: LGHDT and YNNKEL (reference sequence). CDR3 sequence: CASSRLGVRSLPTEAFF. In DNA form, the CDR3 reads TGTGCCAGCAGCCGTCTAGGAGTGAGGAGCCTACCTACTGAAGCTTTCTTT.

The chain couples TRBV7-2 to TRBJ1-5; 8 nucleotides agree with TRBD1. The ends lost 5 bases at V and 7 bases at J; junction bases unmatched: 7. Germline assignment: CDR1 SGHTA and CDR2 FQGNSA. CDR3 length: 14 amino acids. CDR3 amino acids: CASSPRQGRQPQHF. CDR3 coding DNA: TGTGCCAGCAGCCCCCGACAGGGGCGCCAGCCCCAGCATTTT. Combining the CDR3 with reference TRBV7-2 and TRBJ1-5 gives the whole variable domain GAGVSQSPSNKVTEKGKDVELRCDPISGHTALYWYRQSLGQGLEFLIYFQGNSAPDKSGLPSDRFSAERTGGSVSTLTIQRTQQEDSAVYLCASSPRQGRQPQHFGDGTRLSIL.

The chain employs TRBV2 and TRBJ2-1; maybe TRBD2 (6 bases). The germline V gene has CDR1 SNHLY and CDR2 FYNNEI. The CDR3 loop spans 14 amino acids. V was cut by 6 bases and J by 5 bases, with 14 bases left in between. CDR3 residues: CASRIFSGDNEQFF. The CDR3 DNA follows: TGTGCCAGCAGGATTTTTAGCGGTGACAATGAGCAGTTCTTC.

The chain combines TRBV4-2 with TRBJ2-1; 16 bases align to TRBD2. The CDR3 consists of 19 residues. The V and J ends lost 0 bases and 0 bases, in that order; junction bases with no gene match: 2. Germline V gene data show CDR1 as LGHNA and CDR2 as YNFKEQ. The CDR3 DNA reads TGTGCCAGCAGCCAAGAGGGACTAGCGGGGGGGAGCTCCTACAATGAGCAGTTCTTC. This gives the protein CASSQEGLAGGSSYNEQFF.

The chain is built from TRBV7-8 and TRBJ2-1, with D maybe TRBD1 (6 bases). V was pared by 1 base and J by 3 bases, with 10 bases between. CDR3 size: 15 residues. Germline V gives CDR1 SGHVS, CDR2 FQNEAQ. CDR3 sequence reads: CASSLDGTHYNEQFF. The CDR3 region has the DNA TGTGCCAGCAGCTTAGATGGGACACACTACAATGAGCAGTTCTTC.

The chain employs TRBV2 and TRBJ1-2, with D possibly being TRBD1 (5 bases). The CDR3 covers 14 residues. Deletions cut 1 base from V and 8 bases from J, with 14 bases between. Germline V lookup: CDR1 SNHLY, CDR2 FYNNEI. CDR3 DNA: TGTGCCAGCAGTGAAGGGCGGGGCTCCGGGGGCTACACCTTC. This codes for CASSEGRGSGGYTF.

The chain joins TRBV14 to TRBJ2-2, with D uncertain. This CDR3 has 14 amino acids. CDR1 is SGHDN, CDR2 FVKESK, per germline. V was clipped by 6 bases and J by 6 bases, with 14 bases between them. CDR3 DNA sequence: TGTGCCAGCAGATTATCAGGTTTTCCCGGGGAGCTGTTTTTT. Amino acids: CASRLSGFPGELFF.

This chain links TRBV1 with TRBJ2-7; TRBD2 is the table's D call and was not checked against the DNA. TRBV1 is assigned pseudogene status. CDR3 length: 14 amino acids. The CDR3 coding sequence is TGCACCAGCAGCCAAGATCCGAGGGAATACGAGCAGTACGTC. It translates to CTSSQDPREYEQYV.

A single count supports this clone. V and J are TRBV5-1 and TRBJ1-2; D remains ambiguous. Germline-derived CDR1 and CDR2 are SGHRS and YFSETQ. Trimming took off 0 bases at V and 1 base at J, with 10 bases between the two ends. This CDR3 region has 15 residues. The CDR3 region has the DNA TGCGCCAGCAGCTTGGACGGAGTTAGTAACTATGGCTACACCTTC. It is translated as CASSLDGVSNYGYTF.